The clone carrying this T cell receptor beta chain was recorded once. Its antigen is unidentified. The sample belongs to a study of cytomegalovirus exposure and HLA in healthy donors. PCR employed 60 Vbeta and 13 Jbeta primers. Original data processing: In a later analysis, roughly 86 million unique TCR beta chains included roughly 11 million shared by two or more donors. Repertoires were generated with immunoSEQ multiplex PCR, while TCRdb's copy carries only in-frame clones and drops some. V and J calls and clone size follow that table, whereas D and trimming were derived from the DNA. This table has 90,000 to 120,000 clones, 65% to 85% appearing once. Study-wide findings and caveats: Researchers reported that a few CMV-associated chains were confirmed in vitro as CMV antigen-specific.

CDR3 length: 12 residues. CDR1 is SGHTA, CDR2 FQGTGA, per germline. V was clipped by 4 bases and J by 8 bases, with 11 bases between them. Sequencing used PBMCs. The gene calls are TRBV7-3 and TRBJ1-1; perhaps TRBD1 as D (6 bases). This sequence was found in a man aged 30 to 39 in good health and CMV-seronegative. This chain's CDR3 is CASSSRGTEAFF. DNA for the CDR3: TGTGCCAGCAGCTCGAGGGGGACAGAAGCTTTCTTT.